The clone carrying this T cell receptor beta chain was seen a few times. Each CDR3 protein gets one entry after TCRdb re-called the 5' RACE reads with MiXCR. This sample has approximately 42,000 distinct CDR3 sequences, with approximately 31% found just once. Germline CDR1 and CDR2: SGDLS and YYNGEE. This CDR3 has 16 amino acids. V gave up 0 bases and J gave up 6 bases, with 16 bases separating them. CD4+CD45RO+CD25- cells were isolated as memory CD4+ T cells. What was sequenced was memory CD4+ T cells sorted from a lymph node. Regarding subset: memory CD4+ T cells, CD4+CD45RO+CD25-. This sequence was found in a female donor with breast cancer. The V and J genes are TRBV9 and TRBJ2-1, with D perhaps TRBD1 (6 bases). The CDR3 DNA reads TGTGCCAGCAGCGTAGAGTTACAGGGTAGTCGCAATGAGCAGTTCTTC. This codes for CASSVELQGSRNEQFF.